This T cell receptor (beta chain) comes out of a study of blood T cell repertoires in COVID-19. Whole-study context: The United States, Italy and Spain were the sources of the acute and convalescent COVID-19 samples. Sources were T cells, B-cell-depleted T cells, or PBMCs; the material itself was cDNA or gDNA.

Trimming took 4 bases from V and 4 from J, leaving 10 bases between them. CDR1 and CDR2 from the germline V gene are SQVTM and ANQGSEA. The CDR3 contains 13 residues. Per the study methods: Estimation of nucleated cell counts relied on the amplification of reference gene primers. The protocol was immunoSEQ multiplex PCR, while the TCRdb copy is restricted to in-frame clones and leaves out a portion. V and J calls and clone size come straight from that table; D and trimming were deduced from the DNA. The sample includes approximately 58,000 clones, approximately 92% seen only once; the top ten take 7% to 10%.

V gene TRBV29-1 combines with J gene TRBJ1-4, with D possibly being TRBD1 (5 bases). This TCR was recovered from a woman over 75 with active COVID-19. The sequenced material came from peripheral blood. The CDR3 bases are TGCAGCGTTGCCCTAGGGGTTAATGAAAAACTGTTTTTT. This translates into CSVALGVNEKLFF. The full variable domain, in which reference TRBV29-1 and TRBJ1-4 provide the parts outside the CDR3, is SAVISQKPSRDICQRGTSLTIQCQVDSQVTMMFWYRQQPGQSLTLIATANQGSEATYESGFVIDKFPISRPNLTFSTLTVSNMSPEDSSIYLCSVALGVNEKLFFGSGTQLSVL.